Shown below are 15 T cell receptor beta chains from a single sample sequenced in a study of T cell clones after liver transplantation. This table comes from immunoSEQ multiplex PCR, and its TCRdb copy is limited to in-frame clones, with some not included. The data contain fewer than 80,000 clones, around 84% of them singletons. Sequences were derived from CD4+ T cells from blood, sampled 48 to 50 months after liver transplant. These receptor sequences come from a human patient who received a liver transplant. Some of the T cells may derive from the graft donor.

The chain has TRBV30 and TRBJ1-2, with TRBD1 matching over 7 bases. J lost 4 bases, V lost 1 base, and 3 bases had no gene match. The V gene's germline CDR1 is GTSNPN and CDR2 SVGIG (reference sequence). This CDR3 comprises 13 residues. The CDR3 spells CAWSGDRAYGYTF. The CDR3 DNA is TGTGCCTGGAGTGGGGACAGAGCCTATGGCTACACCTTC.

The chain is built from TRBV5-6 and TRBJ2-6, with unresolved D. V was clipped by 2 bases and J by 4 bases, with 4 bases between them. The CDR3 length is 13 residues. Germline V lookup: CDR1 SGHDT, CDR2 YYEEEE. CDR3 in amino acids: CASSFAGANVLTF. In DNA form, the CDR3 reads TGTGCCAGCAGCTTCGCCGGGGCCAACGTCCTGACTTTC.

This clone was seen more than once but under ten times. The V call is TRBV5-5, the J call TRBJ2-7, with D perhaps matching TRBD1 (5 bases). V lost 2 bases and J 3 bases, leaving 12 bases between the germline ends. CDR3 size: 14 residues. Germline V lookup: CDR1 SGHKS, CDR2 YYEKEE (reference sequence). In nucleotides, the CDR3 is TGTGCCAGCAGCTTAGGGCAGGGCCTCTACGAGCAGTACTTC. Its translation: CASSLGQGLYEQYF.

This clone was recorded only once. This sequence joins TRBV11-3 and TRBJ2-5; D gene ambiguous. Trimming left V 1 base short and J 4 bases short, with 10 bases between. The CDR3 has 14 amino acids. Germline assignment: CDR1 SGHNT and CDR2 YENEEA. The DNA of the CDR3 is TGTGCCAGCAGCTTAGGGGCTATGTCAGAGACCCAGTACTTC. This sequence encodes CASSLGAMSETQYF.

The chain is built from TRBV4-1 and TRBJ2-7; 10 bases line up with TRBD1. CDR1 is MGHRA and CDR2 is YSYEKL in the germline V gene. This CDR3 is built from 15 residues. The V and J ends lost 1 base and 6 bases, in that order; junction bases with no gene match: 6. The CDR3 here is CASSQVRTGGVEQYF. In DNA, the CDR3 is TGCGCCAGCAGCCAAGTTAGGACAGGGGGAGTCGAGCAGTACTTC.

The chain carries TRBV7-9 and TRBJ1-1; D gene unclear. Germline assignment: CDR1 SEHNR and CDR2 FQNEAQ (reference sequence). CDR3 length: 13 amino acids. V was trimmed by 6 bases and J by 0 bases, leaving 8 bases between them. CDR3 residues: CASSYEVNTEAFF. Here the CDR3 DNA reads TGTGCCAGCAGTTACGAGGTGAACACTGAAGCTTTCTTT.

This sequence joins TRBV5-1 and TRBJ2-5; possible D gene TRBD2, 6 bases. Germline CDR1 SGHRS, CDR2 YFSETQ. This CDR3 is 15 amino acids long. The germline V and J ends were trimmed by 6 bases and 7 bases, with 22 bases remaining between them. The CDR3 sequence: CASKGNGGQLGTQYF. CDR3 DNA sequence: TGCGCCAGCAAGGGAAACGGGGGTCAACTAGGGACCCAGTACTTC. Full variable domain (remainder filled in from reference TRBV5-1 and TRBJ2-5): KAGVTQTPRYLIKTRGQQVTLSCSPISGHRSVSWYQQTPGQGLQFLFEYFSETQRNKGNFPGRFSGRQFSNSRSEMNVSTLELGDSALYLCASKGNGGQLGTQYFGPGTRLLVL.

The V gene is TRBV9, the J gene TRBJ2-2; tentative D call: TRBD2 (6 bases). Germline V gives CDR1 SGDLS, CDR2 YYNGEE. Between the trimmed V and J ends, which lost 0 bases and 6 bases, there was a span of 9 bases. The CDR3 totals 14 residues. The CDR3 DNA is TGTGCCAGCAGCGTAGTCCTAGCGCCCGGGGAGCTGTTTTTT. Translating gives CASSVVLAPGELFF. Full variable domain (rest looked up from reference TRBV9 and TRBJ2-2): DSGVTQTPKHLITATGQRVTLRCSPRSGDLSVYWYQQSLDQGLQFLIQYYNGEERAKGNILERFSAQQFPDLHSELNLSSLELGDSALYFCASSVVLAPGELFFGEGSRLTVL.

The chain couples TRBV7-8 to TRBJ1-4; D not certain. V lost 1 base and J 1 base, leaving 10 bases between the germline ends. Germline V gives CDR1 SGHVS, CDR2 FQNEAQ. This CDR3 spans 16 amino acids. The CDR3 is CASSLVPGITNEKLFF. CDR3 DNA: TGTGCCAGCAGCTTAGTGCCGGGGATAACTAATGAAAAACTGTTTTTT.

The gene calls are TRBV28 and TRBJ1-5, with D unresolved. The CDR3 sequence is 13 residues long. V lost 7 bases, J lost 4 bases, and 11 bases lay in between. The germline V gene has CDR1 MDHEN and CDR2 SYDVKM. The CDR3 nucleotides are TGTGCCAGCATGGGTCAGGCTAATCAGCCCCAGCATTTT. Translation gives CASMGQANQPQHF.

The rearrangement links TRBV6-1 to TRBJ1-2, with a possible D match to TRBD1 (5 bases). V lost 10 bases to trimming and J lost 3 bases, with 15 bases between them. This CDR3 spans 13 amino acids. The germline V gene has CDR1 MNHNS and CDR2 SASEGT. The CDR3 nucleotides read TGTGCCATCTTGCTGGACACGGACTATGGCTACACCTTC. Translating gives CAILLDTDYGYTF.

This clone showed up just once. V and J are TRBV7-2 and TRBJ2-3; D possibly uses TRBD1 or TRBD2 (5 bases each). The length of the CDR3 is 14 residues. V was cut by 4 bases and J by 3 bases, with 11 bases left in between. CDR1 SGHTA and CDR2 FQGNSA come from the germline V gene. The CDR3 spells CASSSRGTTDTQYF. DNA for the CDR3: TGTGCCAGCAGCTCGAGGGGCACTACAGATACGCAGTATTTT.

V gene TRBV9 combines with J gene TRBJ2-2; TRBD2 might be the D (6 bases). Germline CDR1 SGDLS, CDR2 YYNGEE. CDR3 length: 15 amino acids. Trimming removed 0 bases from V and 7 bases from J, with 13 bases in between. CDR3 in DNA: TGTGCCAGCAGCGTAGAGGTGGGAGGTTTCGGGGAGCTGTTTTTT. Protein product: CASSVEVGGFGELFF.

In its sample, this clone was seen once. The chain links TRBV5-6 to TRBJ1-1; D ambiguous. Trimming took off 1 base at V and 0 bases at J, with 13 bases between the two ends. CDR1 and CDR2 (germline): SGHDT, YYEEEE. The CDR3 totals 16 residues. Here the CDR3 DNA reads TGTGCCAGCAGCTTGCTAACCAAGCCAATGAACACTGAAGCTTTCTTT. Protein sequence: CASSLLTKPMNTEAFF. Drawing the rest from reference TRBV5-6 and TRBJ1-1, the complete variable domain is DAGVTQSPTHLIKTRGQQVTLRCSPKSGHDTVSWYQQALGQGPQFIFQYYEEEERQRGNFPDRFSGHQFPNYSSELNVNALLLGDSALYLCASSLLTKPMNTEAFFGQGTRLTVV.

The gene calls are TRBV15 and TRBJ2-7; 8 nucleotides agree with TRBD1. The CDR3 sequence is 14 residues long. Germline assignment: CDR1 LNHNV and CDR2 YYDKDF (reference sequence). Trimming cost V 2 bases and J 6 bases; bases outside gene matches: 6. CDR3 amino acids: CATSRIRTGSEQYF. CDR3 nucleotide sequence: TGTGCCACCAGCAGAATCCGGACAGGGAGCGAGCAGTACTTC.